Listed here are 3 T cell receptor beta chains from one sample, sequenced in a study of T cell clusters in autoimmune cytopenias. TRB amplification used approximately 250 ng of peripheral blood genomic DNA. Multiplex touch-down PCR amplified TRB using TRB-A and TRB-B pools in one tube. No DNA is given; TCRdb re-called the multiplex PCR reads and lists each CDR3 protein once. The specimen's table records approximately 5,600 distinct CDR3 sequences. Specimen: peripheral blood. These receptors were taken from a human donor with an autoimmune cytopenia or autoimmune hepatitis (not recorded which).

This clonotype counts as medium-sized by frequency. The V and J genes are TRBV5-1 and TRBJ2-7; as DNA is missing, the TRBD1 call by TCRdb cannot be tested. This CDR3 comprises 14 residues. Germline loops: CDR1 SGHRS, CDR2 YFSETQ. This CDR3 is CASSLAGTGYEQYF.

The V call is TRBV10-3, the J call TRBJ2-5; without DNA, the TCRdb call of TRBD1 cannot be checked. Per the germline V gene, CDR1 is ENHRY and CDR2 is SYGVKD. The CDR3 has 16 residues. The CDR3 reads CASSDSPDGGQETQYF.

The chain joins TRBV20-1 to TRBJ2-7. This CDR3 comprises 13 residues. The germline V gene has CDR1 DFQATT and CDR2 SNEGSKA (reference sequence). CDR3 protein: CSADVKDTYKQYF.